This entry lists 29 T cell receptor beta chains sequenced from one sample in a study of OX40 agonist ivuxolimab in advanced cancers. Produced via immunoSEQ multiplex PCR; TCRdb's table is partial and in-frame only. The table shows roughly 77,000 clones, with over 70% occurring only once. The starting material was CD4+ or CD8+ T cells sorted from blood, obtained in a trial of the OX40 agonist ivuxolimab. The receptors shown here come from an adult with an advanced solid tumor such as melanoma, head and neck, liver or kidney cancer.

This chain's CDR3 is CASSQQGTGYEQYF. The DNA of the CDR3 is TGCGCCAGCAGCCAACAAGGGACAGGCTACGAGCAGTACTTC. The chain carries TRBV4-3 and TRBJ2-7, with 8 positions matching TRBD1. CDR3 size: 14 residues. Germline trimming cut 2 bases from V and 3 bases from J; bases unmatched to any gene: 3. Germline CDR1 reads LGHNA; CDR2 reads YSLEER.

The rearrangement uses TRBV30 and TRBJ1-2; a weak D match, TRBD1 (5 bases). Germline loops: CDR1 GTSNPN, CDR2 SVGIG (reference sequence). V was cut by 2 bases and J by 6 bases, with 13 bases left in between. The CDR3 consists of 13 residues. As DNA, the CDR3 is TGTGCCTGGAGTCCCACAGGCCCCCATGGCTACACCTTC. Residues: CAWSPTGPHGYTF.

The gene calls are TRBV6-6 and TRBJ1-2, with D uncertain. The CDR3 runs to 14 residues. Deletions cut 2 bases from V and 8 bases from J, with 15 bases between. The germline gives CDR1 MNHNY, CDR2 SVGAGI (reference sequence). CDR3 loop: CASSYGGSGNGYTF. The CDR3, as DNA: TGTGCCAGCAGTTACGGTGGATCGGGGAACGGCTACACCTTC.

V usage is TRBV19 and J usage is TRBJ1-2, with no clear D. The V gene's germline CDR1 is LNHDA and CDR2 SQIVND (reference sequence). The CDR3 has 13 amino acids. The germline V and J ends were trimmed by 3 bases and 2 bases, with 7 bases remaining between them. The CDR3 coding sequence is TGTGCCAGTAGTATCGACTTGAACTATGGCTACACCTTC. This sequence encodes CASSIDLNYGYTF.

This rearrangement joins TRBV12-5 to TRBJ1-2; 7 nucleotides align to TRBD1. The CDR3 covers 14 residues. V lost 7 bases to trimming and J lost 8 bases; unmatched junction nucleotides: 13. Germline V gene lookup returns CDR1 LGHNT and CDR2 FRNRAP. The CDR3 nucleotides read TGTGCTAGTGCCGGGGAGGGGGCGGGGGTCGGCTACACCTTC. It is translated as CASAGEGAGVGYTF.

This chain links TRBV5-8 with TRBJ2-1, with D possibly being TRBD1 or TRBD2 (5 bases each). CDR3 length: 14 residues. Germline-derived CDR1 and CDR2 are SGHTS and YDEGEE. V lost 1 base and J lost 9, with 14 bases in between. The CDR3 protein is CASSLYSRGGEQFF. The CDR3 nucleotides read TGTGCCAGCAGCTTGTATAGCCGGGGCGGTGAGCAGTTCTTC. Filled out from reference TRBV5-8 and TRBJ2-1, the complete variable domain reads EAGVTQSPTHLIKTRGQQATLRCSPISGHTSVYWYQQALGLGLQFLLWYDEGEERNRGNFPPRFSGRQFPNYSSELNVNALELEDSALYLCASSLYSRGGEQFFGPGTRLTVL.

The CDR3 region is CASSRIIGTGGYEQYF. For the CDR3, the DNA is TGTGCCAGCAGCCGTATTATCGGGACAGGGGGTTACGAGCAGTACTTC. The J gene is TRBJ2-7, the V gene TRBV5-4; 11 bases agree with TRBD1. After removal of 4 bases from V and 4 bases from J, the junction contained 10 bases not matched to a gene. The V gene's germline CDR1 is SGHNT and CDR2 YYREEE (reference sequence). The CDR3 extends over 16 amino acids.

V is TRBV19 and J is TRBJ1-6; D perhaps matches TRBD1 (5 bases). V lost 2 bases to trimming and J lost 7 bases, with 12 bases between them. The length of the CDR3 is 15 residues. Germline CDR1 is LNHDA and CDR2 is SQIVND (reference sequence). For the CDR3, the DNA is TGTGCCAGTAGTATATTGGTACAGGACAATTCACCCCTCCACTTT. Amino acid sequence: CASSILVQDNSPLHF. Full variable domain (remainder filled in from reference TRBV19 and TRBJ1-6): DGGITQSPKYLFRKEGQNVTLSCEQNLNHDAMYWYRQDPGQGLRLIYYSQIVNDFQKGDIAEGYSVSREKKESFPLTVTSAQKNPTAFYLCASSILVQDNSPLHFGNGTRLTVT.

The chain carries TRBV9 and TRBJ2-3; D gene ambiguous. V lost 4 bases and J lost 6, with 9 bases in between. The CDR3 loop spans 12 amino acids. Germline V gene data show CDR1 as SGDLS and CDR2 as YYNGEE. DNA of the CDR3: TGTGCCAGCAGCCCGGGCTTGGATACGCAGTATTTT. Protein: CASSPGLDTQYF.

J is TRBJ1-1 and V is TRBV6-1; possible D gene TRBD1, 5 bases. The V gene's germline CDR1 is MNHNS and CDR2 SASEGT. CDR3 size: 14 residues. CDR3 bases: TGTGGTTCGGAAAGCATCTCTCAGGGCACTGAAGCTTTCTTT. Amino acid sequence: CGSESISQGTEAFF.

The gene calls are TRBV7-9 and TRBJ2-7; D is perhaps TRBD1 or TRBD2 (5 bases each). V was cut by 2 bases and J by 0 bases, with 11 bases left in between. The CDR3 loop spans 15 amino acids. Germline CDR1 SEHNR, CDR2 FQNEAQ (reference sequence). The CDR3 loop is CASSLNEGFSYEQYF. The CDR3 coding sequence is TGTGCCAGCAGCTTAAACGAGGGGTTCTCCTACGAGCAGTACTTC.

The gene calls are TRBV5-1 and TRBJ2-7; 13 bases agree with TRBD2. There are 16 residues in the CDR3. Unmatched junction bases numbered 9, after V lost 4 bases and J lost 5 bases. Looked up from germline, CDR1 is SGHRS and CDR2 is YFSETQ. CDR3 region: CASSRGLAGEFDEQYF. DNA of the CDR3: TGCGCCAGCAGCCGCGGACTAGCGGGAGAATTCGACGAGCAGTACTTC.

J is TRBJ1-4 and V is TRBV4-2; 10 positions agree with TRBD1. CDR3 length: 16 residues. Germline CDR1 reads LGHNA; CDR2 reads YNFKEQ. Trimming took 1 base from V and 8 from J; bases not matched to a gene: 7. Written as DNA, the CDR3 is TGTGCCAGCAGCCAAGGACTCGGGACAGGGGAAGAAAAACTGTTTTTT. As protein: CASSQGLGTGEEKLFF.

The chain employs TRBV18 and TRBJ2-5; D is ambiguous. The J call is doubtful: the DNA matches TRBJ2-7 better. This CDR3 is built from 10 residues. CDR1 and CDR2 from the germline V gene are KGHSH and LQKENI. The CDR3: CASSPREQYF. Written as DNA, the CDR3 is TGTGCCAGCTCACCACGCGAGCAGTACTTC.

The chain employs TRBV4-1 and TRBJ1-1; perhaps TRBD1 as D (5 bases). The CDR3 loop spans 15 amino acids. CDR1 is MGHRA and CDR2 is YSYEKL in the germline V gene. Trimming took 3 bases from V and 3 from J, leaving 14 bases between them. The CDR3 loop reads CASSHGAGRDTEAFF. CDR3 bases: TGCGCCAGCAGCCATGGGGCCGGGAGGGACACTGAAGCTTTCTTT.

V is TRBV6-5 and J is TRBJ2-1; no firm D call. Trimming pared 7 bases from V and 7 bases from J, leaving 11 bases between. This CDR3 has 12 amino acids. Per the germline V gene, CDR1 is MNHEY and CDR2 is SVGAGI. CDR3 loop: CASTSSVNEQFF. The CDR3, as DNA: TGTGCCAGCACCTCTAGTGTAAATGAGCAGTTCTTC.

Only one count was recorded for this clone. This chain connects TRBV27 to TRBJ2-2; D is uncertain. The V gene's germline CDR1 is MNHEY and CDR2 SMNVEV (reference sequence). V was trimmed by 5 bases and J by 6 bases, leaving 19 bases between them. CDR3 length: 16 amino acids. The CDR3 reads CASSPSLRQMSGELFF. DNA of the CDR3: TGTGCCAGCAGTCCTTCCCTACGACAAATGTCCGGGGAGCTGTTTTTT.

This chain links TRBV29-1 with TRBJ1-1, with D unresolved. V was shortened by 3 bases and J by 8 bases, with 16 bases between the two germline ends. Germline V gives CDR1 SQVTM, CDR2 ANQGSEA. There are 13 residues in the CDR3. The CDR3 DNA follows: TGCAGCGTTGAGTCTGAAACAAGTTCGGAAGCTTTCTTT. Translated, it gives CSVESETSSEAFF. The entire variable domain, with the rest obtained from reference TRBV29-1 and TRBJ1-1, is as follows: SAVISQKPSRDICQRGTSLTIQCQVDSQVTMMFWYRQQPGQSLTLIATANQGSEATYESGFVIDKFPISRPNLTFSTLTVSNMSPEDSSIYLCSVESETSSEAFFGQGTRLTVV.

The CDR3 spells CASSYQSGGIYEQYF. CDR3 in DNA: TGTGCCAGCAGCTACCAGTCGGGAGGGATCTACGAGCAGTACTTC. The chain carries TRBV7-2 and TRBJ2-7; TRBD2 aligns across 8 bases. In germline, CDR1 is SGHTA, CDR2 FQGNSA. The CDR3 runs to 15 residues. Germline trimming cut 4 bases from V and 3 bases from J; bases unmatched to any gene: 8.

The chain has TRBV6-5 and TRBJ1-2; 10 bases match TRBD1. The CDR3 is 15 amino acids. Losses at the gene ends were 2 bases for V and 3 bases for J; bases not matched to a gene: 3. CDR1 MNHEY and CDR2 SVGAGI come from the germline V gene. CDR3 amino acids: CASSYPGQGDYGYTF. The CDR3 nucleotides are TGTGCCAGCAGTTACCCCGGACAGGGGGACTATGGCTACACCTTC.

This sequence joins TRBV19 and TRBJ2-2; D ambiguous. V shed 2 bases and J shed 6 bases, with 19 bases lying between them. Germline V gives CDR1 LNHDA, CDR2 SQIVND (reference sequence). CDR3 length: 17 amino acids. The DNA for the CDR3 is TGTGCCAGTAGTATAAACTTTCCGGCTTTAACTGCCGGGGAGCTGTTTTTT. Residues: CASSINFPALTAGELFF.

The rearrangement links TRBV5-4 to TRBJ2-7, with 7 nucleotides matching TRBD2. V was pared by 5 bases and J by 0 bases, with 8 bases of the junction left unmatched. The CDR3 is 15 residues long. Germline V gene sequence: CDR1 SGHNT, CDR2 YYREEE (reference sequence). For the CDR3, the DNA is TGTGCCAGCAGTTCTGGGGGGGACGGCTCCTACGAGCAGTACTTC. Translating gives CASSSGGDGSYEQYF.

The chain recombines TRBV11-2 with TRBJ1-6; no definite D call. Between the trimmed V and J ends, which lost 4 bases and 0 bases, there was a span of 13 bases. The CDR3 is made up of 17 amino acids. Germline V lookup: CDR1 SGHAT, CDR2 FQNNGV. CDR3 residues: CASSSGSPSSYNSPLHF. The CDR3 coding sequence is TGTGCCAGCAGCTCCGGCTCGCCGAGCTCCTATAATTCACCCCTCCACTTT. The complete variable domain, with remaining parts taken from reference TRBV11-2 and TRBJ1-6, reads EAGVAQSPRYKIIEKRQSVAFWCNPISGHATLYWYQQILGQGPKLLIQFQNNGVVDDSQLPKDRFSAERLKGVDSTLKIQPAKLEDSAVYLCASSSGSPSSYNSPLHFGNGTRLTVT.

J is TRBJ1-1 and V is TRBV6-4, with D possibly being TRBD1 (6 bases). V was shortened by 4 bases and J by 1 base, with 10 bases between the two germline ends. The CDR3 length is 14 residues. The germline CDR1 and CDR2 sequences are MRHNA and SNTAGT. CDR3 sequence: CASSAVGGNTEAFF. In DNA form, the CDR3 reads TGTGCCAGCAGTGCGGTAGGGGGGAACACTGAAGCTTTCTTT.

This clone was observed a handful of times. The chain recombines TRBV7-9 with TRBJ2-5; the D is unclear. This CDR3 region has 14 residues. V lost 2 bases and J lost 4, with 11 bases in between. Germline V gene data show CDR1 as SEHNR and CDR2 as FQNEAQ (reference sequence). CDR3 coding DNA: TGTGCCAGCAGCTTAACTAAAACCCGAGAGACCCAGTACTTC. It specifies CASSLTKTRETQYF.

The sample holds one count of this clone. CDR3: CASSLDGGELFF. In DNA, the CDR3 is TGCGCCAGCAGCTTGGACGGCGGGGAGCTGTTTTTT. The V and J genes are TRBV5-1 and TRBJ2-2; no reliable D call. The CDR3 totals 12 residues. The ends were cut back, 0 bases at V and 7 bases at J, with 4 bases in the middle. Germline CDR1 reads SGHRS; CDR2 reads YFSETQ. Full variable domain (outside the CDR3, taken from reference TRBV5-1 and TRBJ2-2): KAGVTQTPRYLIKTRGQQVTLSCSPISGHRSVSWYQQTPGQGLQFLFEYFSETQRNKGNFPGRFSGRQFSNSRSEMNVSTLELGDSALYLCASSLDGGELFFGEGSRLTVL.

As to this clone: Other DNA sequences of this sample code for an identical CDR3. The chain uses TRBV7-9 and TRBJ1-5; D is unresolved. The germline V and J ends were trimmed by 1 base and 6 bases, with 4 bases remaining between them. The CDR3 has 12 amino acids. Germline V gives CDR1 SEHNR, CDR2 FQNEAQ (reference sequence). The CDR3 loop reads CASSLGSQPQHF. In DNA, the CDR3 is TGTGCCAGCAGCTTAGGTAGTCAGCCCCAGCATTTT. The variable domain in full, completed from reference TRBV7-9 and TRBJ1-5, reads DTGVSQNPRHKITKRGQNVTFRCDPISEHNRLYWYRQTLGQGPEFLTYFQNEAQLEKSRLLSDRFSAERPKGSFSTLEIQRTEQGDSAMYLCASSLGSQPQHFGDGTRLSIL.

The chain joins TRBV4-2 to TRBJ1-6; D not resolved. Germline V gene sequence: CDR1 LGHNA, CDR2 YNFKEQ. The CDR3 sequence is 18 residues long. V was cut by 0 bases and J by 0 bases, with 12 bases left in between. Here the CDR3 reads CASSQENPVSSYNSPLHF. As DNA, the CDR3 is TGTGCCAGCAGCCAAGAAAATCCGGTAAGCTCCTATAATTCACCCCTCCACTTT.

The J gene is TRBJ1-4, the V gene TRBV7-9; D call uncertain. The germline CDR1 and CDR2 sequences are SEHNR and FQNEAQ (reference sequence). This CDR3 has 14 residues. Trimming removed 0 bases from V and 1 base from J, with 3 bases in between. The CDR3 region has the DNA TGTGCCAGCAGCTTAGCAGGAACTAATGAAAAACTGTTTTTT. It encodes CASSLAGTNEKLFF. The full variable domain, with the rest looked up from reference TRBV7-9 and TRBJ1-4, is DTGVSQNPRHKITKRGQNVTFRCDPISEHNRLYWYRQTLGQGPEFLTYFQNEAQLEKSRLLSDRFSAERPKGSFSTLEIQRTEQGDSAMYLCASSLAGTNEKLFFGSGTQLSVL.